This T cell receptor beta chain was documented in a study of shared clonotypes between healthy human individuals. Between the trimmed V and J ends, which lost 6 bases and 8 bases, there was a span of 16 bases. CDR3 size: 13 residues. Germline assignment: CDR1 MNHNS and CDR2 SASEGT. Only one count was recorded for this clone. Evenly divided among several immunoSEQ plates was the genomic DNA of each subset. Original methodology: Quality scores were absent from the junction-only immunoSEQ sequences, so filtering differed. Sequenced by immunoSEQ multiplex PCR; TCRdb stores in-frame clones only, minus some. Clone size and V and J calls were adopted from that table, with D and trimming inferred from the DNA. The sample yields about half a million clones, around 80% seen once. All the donors were Caucasian adults who lived in Nashville, Tennessee.

This TCR was sampled from a woman in her thirties or forties in good health. Some clones in this sample may be carry-over from other donors' samples. The chain combines TRBV6-1 with TRBJ1-2; D is unresolved. Sequenced input: PBMCs. CDR3 sequence reads: CASSQEAARGYTF. The CDR3 DNA sequence: TGTGCCAGCAGCCAAGAGGCAGCGCGCGGCTACACCTTC.